This entry describes one T cell receptor beta chain. What it recognizes is unknown. Method: immunoSEQ multiplex PCR; TCRdb's copy keeps in-frame clones and lacks some. The sample contains 29,000 or so clones, 75% to 80% of which appear only once. Genomic DNA for TCR beta libraries, 1.5 to 2 micrograms, came from cryopreserved PBMCs. This sample was taken from a study of cytotoxic CD8 clonotypes in ibrutinib-treated CLL. Overall study context: Patients gave response samples after a median approximately eleven months of treatment, range 6 to 36.

Notes on the study in general: There were few public clonotypes, and on treatment they contracted or stayed stable. Whereas clonality rose at ibrutinib response, it declined toward baseline at progression.

The length of the CDR3 is 14 residues. The germline gives CDR1 SNHLY, CDR2 FYNNEI. Trimming pared 2 bases from V and 4 bases from J, leaving 11 bases between. The gene calls are TRBV2 and TRBJ1-2; D unclear. This receptor was obtained from a human donor with chronic lymphocytic leukemia. Here the sequenced sample was PBMCs, taken after 36 months of ibrutinib treatment. The CDR3 sequence: CASSERQEAYGYTF. The CDR3, as DNA: TGTGCCAGCAGTGAACGCCAGGAGGCCTATGGCTACACCTTC.